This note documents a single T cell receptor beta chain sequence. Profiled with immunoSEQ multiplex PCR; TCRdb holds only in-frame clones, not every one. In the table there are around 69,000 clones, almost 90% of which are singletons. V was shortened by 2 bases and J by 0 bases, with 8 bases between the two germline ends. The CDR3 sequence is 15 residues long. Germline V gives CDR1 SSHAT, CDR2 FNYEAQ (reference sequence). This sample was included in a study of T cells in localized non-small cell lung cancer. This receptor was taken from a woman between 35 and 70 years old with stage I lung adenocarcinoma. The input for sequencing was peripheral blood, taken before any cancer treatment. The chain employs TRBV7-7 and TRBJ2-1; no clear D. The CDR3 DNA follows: TGTGCCAGCAGCTTATCGGTAGGCTCCTACAATGAGCAGTTCTTC. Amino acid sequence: CASSLSVGSYNEQFF.